One sample yielded the 19 T cell receptor beta chains listed below, sequenced in a study of blood T cells in healthy people across ages. It was with a sample-barcoded 5' primer and a J-beta primer mix that a second PCR of roughly 7 to 12 cycles was run. TCRdb reprocessed the 5' RACE reads with MiXCR, giving one entry per CDR3 protein. The sample contains around 1.7 million distinct CDR3 sequences, 28% of which appear only once. Source material: blood. All receptors come from a woman aged 25 to 39 in good health.

The chain has TRBV12-5 and TRBJ1-6; D ambiguous. CDR3 length equals 13 residues. Trimming left V 1 base short and J 9 bases short, with 7 bases between. Germline V gene sequence: CDR1 LGHNT, CDR2 FRNRAP. The CDR3 sequence is CASGLEDGSPLHF. For the CDR3, the DNA is TGTGCTAGTGGTTTGGAGGACGGTTCACCCCTCCACTTT.

This chain uses TRBV12-3 or TRBV12-4 with TRBJ2-5; D remains unclear. The CDR3 sequence is 13 residues long. V was shortened by 3 bases and J by 2 bases, with 7 bases between the two germline ends. The CDR3 loop reads CASSFVQQETQYF. The CDR3 DNA reads as TGTGCCAGCAGTTTTGTACAGCAAGAGACCCAGTACTTC.

In this sample, this clonotype turned up many times. V is TRBV20-1 and J is TRBJ2-4; D might be TRBD1 (6 bases). The end of the DNA is better explained by TRBJ2-7, so the J call may be wrong. This CDR3 region has 13 residues. Per germline, CDR1 DFQATT and CDR2 SNEGSKA (reference sequence). The CDR3: CSAAGDFGYEQYF. The CDR3 DNA is TGCAGTGCCGCAGGGGATTTCGGATACGAGCAGTACTTC.

This chain links TRBV20-1 with TRBJ2-3; TRBD2 matches at 8 bases. Germline trimming cut 5 bases from V and 7 bases from J; bases unmatched to any gene: 5. Germline V gives CDR1 DFQATT, CDR2 SNEGSKA (reference sequence). The length of the CDR3 is 12 residues. The CDR3, as DNA: TGCAGTGCTTCCTTAGCGGGACATACGCAGTATTTT. Residues: CSASLAGHTQYF.

This clonotype was found many times. The rearrangement joins TRBV7-2 to TRBJ2-5, with 7 bases lining up with TRBD2. V lost 3 bases and J lost 0; bases outside the gene matches: 7. Germline-derived CDR1 and CDR2 are SGHTA and FQGNSA. The CDR3 contains 16 residues. CDR3 DNA sequence: TGTGCCAGCAGCTTGGGAGTAGCGGGTCACCAAGAGACCCAGTACTTC. It specifies CASSLGVAGHQETQYF.

In its sample, this clonotype was seen a few times. This sequence joins TRBV20-1 and TRBJ1-2; D perhaps matches TRBD1 (6 bases). CDR3 size: 11 residues. Germline-derived CDR1 and CDR2 are DFQATT and SNEGSKA (reference sequence). For the CDR3, the DNA is TGCAGCGTCCAGGGGTCCTTGGGCTACACCTTC. Protein product: CSVQGSLGYTF.

V and J are TRBV20-1 and TRBJ1-6; TRBD1 aligns across 9 bases. The V segment lost 5 bases and the J segment 9 bases; nucleotides outside the gene matches: 8. This CDR3 has 14 residues. CDR1 is DFQATT and CDR2 is SNEGSKA in the germline V gene (reference sequence). CDR3: CSAGGTGNGSPLHF. CDR3 DNA sequence: TGCAGTGCTGGGGGGACAGGGAATGGTTCACCCCTCCACTTT.

In regard to this clonotype: One junction end does not reproduce the germline sequence, and a read error may be involved. The gene calls are TRBV24-1 and TRBJ2-5, with 8 positions matching TRBD1. The germline V gene encodes CDR1 KGHDR and CDR2 SFDVKD. The CDR3 is 16 amino acids. Written as DNA, the CDR3 is TGTGCCGCCAGTGATCCCGGGACAGGCGGAGGAGAGACCCAGTACTTC. Protein: CAASDPGTGGGETQYF.

This clonotype showed up just a few times. The rearrangement joins TRBV25-1 to TRBJ2-4, with D possibly being TRBD1 (6 bases). Germline V gene lookup returns CDR1 MGHDK and CDR2 SYGVNS. Trimming removed 4 bases from V and 6 bases from J, with 13 bases in between. CDR3 length: 14 residues. The CDR3 region is CASSGSGDGNIQYF. The CDR3 DNA reads TGTGCCAGCAGTGGATCAGGGGACGGAAACATTCAGTACTTC.

This clonotype turned up a few times. CDR3 bases: TGCGCCAGCAGCGATCCCGGGAGCACAGATACGCAGTATTTT. This gives the protein CASSDPGSTDTQYF. The V gene is TRBV5-1, the J gene TRBJ2-3; no clear D. The CDR3 is made up of 14 amino acids. V was shortened by 4 bases and J by 0 bases, with 9 bases between the two germline ends. The germline V gene has CDR1 SGHRS and CDR2 YFSETQ.

The chain recombines TRBV5-1 with TRBJ1-2; 9 bases fit TRBD1. The V gene end was trimmed by 0 bases and the J gene end by 8 bases; junction bases not matched to a gene: 5. The CDR3 spans 14 residues. Germline-derived CDR1 and CDR2 are SGHRS and YFSETQ. The CDR3 bases are TGCGCCAGCAGCTTGGGGACAGGGGTCCGCGGCTACACCTTC. It encodes CASSLGTGVRGYTF. The full variable domain, completed using reference TRBV5-1 and TRBJ1-2, is KAGVTQTPRYLIKTRGQQVTLSCSPISGHRSVSWYQQTPGQGLQFLFEYFSETQRNKGNFPGRFSGRQFSNSRSEMNVSTLELGDSALYLCASSLGTGVRGYTFGSGTRLTVV.

Details on this clonotype: A read error may explain this, as a much larger clone is one base away. J is TRBJ2-1 and V is TRBV6-5, with a possible D match to TRBD1 (6 bases). CDR1 and CDR2 (germline): MNHEY, SVGAGI. The CDR3 has 13 residues. Trimming cost V 6 bases and J 10 bases, with 16 bases left between them. The CDR3 DNA reads TGTGCCAGCAGCAAAGGGGGACAATACGAGCAGTTCTTC. Protein: CASSKGGQYEQFF.

The chain joins TRBV7-9 to TRBJ2-3; 8 bases are shared with TRBD2. The germline CDR1 and CDR2 sequences are SEHNR and FQNEAQ (reference sequence). With V trimmed by 10 bases and J by 1 base, 7 bases remained unmatched. This CDR3 region has 14 residues. CDR3 DNA: TGTGCCATCGCGGTGCGGGAGGGCACAGATACGCAGTATTTT. Translation gives CAIAVREGTDTQYF.

This clonotype was seen a few times. The chain couples TRBV7-3 to TRBJ2-3, with 9 bases aligning to TRBD1. J gave up 5 bases and V 5 bases, and 5 bases lay outside the gene matches. The CDR3 has 14 residues. Germline CDR1 and CDR2: SGHTA and FQGTGA. The CDR3 DNA reads as TGTGCCAGCAGCAAACAGGGGGCTGGAGATACGCAGTATTTT. This sequence encodes CASSKQGAGDTQYF.

This clonotype has just a few counts. A much more abundant neighbour one base away suggests this may be a read error. V gene TRBV5-1 combines with J gene TRBJ2-1, with D unresolved. Germline CDR1 is SGHRS and CDR2 is YFSETQ. Trimming removed 3 bases at V and 10 bases at J, with 14 bases between. The CDR3 has 13 amino acids. CDR3 bases: TGCGCCAGCAGCTCGATGAGTAGTGGCGAGCAGTTCTTC. This codes for CASSSMSSGEQFF.

The chain employs TRBV12-3 or TRBV12-4 and TRBJ2-3, with D maybe TRBD1 (6 bases). V shed 8 bases and J shed 3 bases, with 15 bases lying between them. The CDR3 totals 14 residues. Here the CDR3 reads CASGSGARTDTQYF. CDR3 sequence (DNA): TGTGCCAGCGGGTCAGGGGCTAGAACAGATACGCAGTATTTT.

This clonotype appeared a few times. V gene TRBV7-3 combines with J gene TRBJ2-3, with D possibly being TRBD2 (5 bases). CDR3 size: 15 residues. Germline CDR1 SGHTA, CDR2 FQGTGA. V lost 5 bases to trimming and J lost 14 bases, with 26 bases between them. In nucleotides, the CDR3 is TGTGCCAGCAGCCTCACCACCATCACGGGTGTACGGGGGTATTTT. It is translated as CASSLTTITGVRGYF.

Concerning this clonotype: The junction differs from germline at one of its ends, possibly a read error. The chain links TRBV5-1 to TRBJ1-1; TRBD1 is a possible D gene (5 bases). The CDR3 is 14 residues long. Germline V gene sequence: CDR1 SGHRS, CDR2 YFSETQ. CDR3 nucleotides: TGCGCCAGCAGCGATCTGACAGCGAACACTGAGGCTTTCTTT. This encodes CASSDLTANTEAFF.

This clonotype was seen more than once but under ten times. The chain employs TRBV6-2 or TRBV6-3 and TRBJ2-4; D may be TRBD2 (5 bases). This CDR3 spans 16 amino acids. V shed 0 bases and J shed 1 base, with 10 bases lying between them. Germline assignment: CDR1 MNHEY and CDR2 SVGEGT. The CDR3, as DNA: TGTGCCAGCAGTTACTCTGGAGCGGTTGCCAAAAACATTCAGTACTTC. It specifies CASSYSGAVAKNIQYF.